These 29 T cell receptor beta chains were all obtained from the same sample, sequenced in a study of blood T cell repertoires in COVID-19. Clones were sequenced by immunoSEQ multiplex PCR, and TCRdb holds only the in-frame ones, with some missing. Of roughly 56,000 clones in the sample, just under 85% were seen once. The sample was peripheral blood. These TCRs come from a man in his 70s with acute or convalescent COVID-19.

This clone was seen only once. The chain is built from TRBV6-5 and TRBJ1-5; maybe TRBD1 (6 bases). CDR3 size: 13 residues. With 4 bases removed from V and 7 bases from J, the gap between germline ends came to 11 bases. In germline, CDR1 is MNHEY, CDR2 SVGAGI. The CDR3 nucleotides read TGTGCCAGCAGTTTGACAGGTCAGCAGCCCCAGCATTTT. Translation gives CASSLTGQQPQHF.

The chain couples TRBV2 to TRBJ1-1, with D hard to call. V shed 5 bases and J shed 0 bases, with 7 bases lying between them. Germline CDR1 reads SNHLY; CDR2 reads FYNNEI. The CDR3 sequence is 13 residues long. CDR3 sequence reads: CASSTHLNTEAFF. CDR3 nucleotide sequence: TGTGCCAGCAGTACCCACTTGAACACTGAAGCTTTCTTT.

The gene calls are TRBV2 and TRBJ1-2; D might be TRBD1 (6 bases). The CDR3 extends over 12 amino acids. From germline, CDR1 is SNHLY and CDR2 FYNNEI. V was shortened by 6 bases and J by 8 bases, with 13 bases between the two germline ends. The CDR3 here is CASSGPGGGYTF. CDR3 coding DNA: TGTGCCAGCAGCGGACCGGGGGGCGGCTACACCTTC.

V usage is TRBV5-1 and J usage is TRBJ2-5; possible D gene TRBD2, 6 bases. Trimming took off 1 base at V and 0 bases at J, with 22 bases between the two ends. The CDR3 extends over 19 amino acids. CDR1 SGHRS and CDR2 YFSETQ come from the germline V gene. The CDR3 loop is CASSLPPKGASEHQETQYF. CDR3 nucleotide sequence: TGCGCCAGCAGCTTGCCCCCCAAAGGAGCTAGCGAGCACCAAGAGACCCAGTACTTC.

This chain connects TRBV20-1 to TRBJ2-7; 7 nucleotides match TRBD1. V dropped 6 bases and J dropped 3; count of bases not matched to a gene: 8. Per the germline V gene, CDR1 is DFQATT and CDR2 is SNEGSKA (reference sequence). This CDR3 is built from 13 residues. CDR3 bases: TGCAGTGCGAGTGACAGGGCCTTCTACGAGCAGTACTTC. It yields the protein CSASDRAFYEQYF.

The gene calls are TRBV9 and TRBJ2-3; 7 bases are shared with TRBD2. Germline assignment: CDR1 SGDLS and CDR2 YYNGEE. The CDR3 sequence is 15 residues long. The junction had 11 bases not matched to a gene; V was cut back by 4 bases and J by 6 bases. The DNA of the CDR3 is TGTGCCAGCAGCCCGCGAAGGACTAGTTTCGATACGCAGTATTTT. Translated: CASSPRRTSFDTQYF. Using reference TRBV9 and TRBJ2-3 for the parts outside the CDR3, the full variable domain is DSGVTQTPKHLITATGQRVTLRCSPRSGDLSVYWYQQSLDQGLQFLIQYYNGEERAKGNILERFSAQQFPDLHSELNLSSLELGDSALYFCASSPRRTSFDTQYFGPGTRLTVL.

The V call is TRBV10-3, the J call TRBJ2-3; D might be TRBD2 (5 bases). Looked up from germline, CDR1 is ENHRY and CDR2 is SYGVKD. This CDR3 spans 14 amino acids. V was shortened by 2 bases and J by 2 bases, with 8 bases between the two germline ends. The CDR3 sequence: CAISEGGLTDTQYF. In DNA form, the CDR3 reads TGTGCCATCAGTGAGGGCGGACTCACAGATACGCAGTATTTT.

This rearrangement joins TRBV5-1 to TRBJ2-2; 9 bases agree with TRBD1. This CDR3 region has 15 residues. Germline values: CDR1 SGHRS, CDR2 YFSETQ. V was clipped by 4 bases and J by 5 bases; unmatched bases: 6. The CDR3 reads CASSAYRGLTGELFF. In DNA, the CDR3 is TGCGCCAGCAGCGCCTACAGGGGGCTGACCGGGGAGCTGTTTTTT.

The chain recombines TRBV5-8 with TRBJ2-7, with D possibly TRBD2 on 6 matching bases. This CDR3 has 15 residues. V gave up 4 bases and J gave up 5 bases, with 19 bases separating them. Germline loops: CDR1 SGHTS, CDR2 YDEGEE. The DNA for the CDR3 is TGTGCCAGCAGCCCCGGGGACGGGAGACGAGACGAGCAGTACTTC. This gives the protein CASSPGDGRRDEQYF.

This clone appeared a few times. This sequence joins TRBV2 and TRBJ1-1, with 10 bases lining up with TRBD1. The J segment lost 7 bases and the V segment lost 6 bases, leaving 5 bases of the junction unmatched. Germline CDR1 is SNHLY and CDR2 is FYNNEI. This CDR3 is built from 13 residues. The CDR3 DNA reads TGTGCCAGCAGCGGGGACAGGGGAGTTGAAGCTTTCTTT. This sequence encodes CASSGDRGVEAFF. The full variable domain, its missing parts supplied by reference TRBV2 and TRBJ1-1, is EPEVTQTPSHQVTQMGQEVILRCVPISNHLYFYWYRQILGQKVEFLVSFYNNEISEKSEIFDDQFSVERPDGSNFTLKIRSTKLEDSAMYFCASSGDRGVEAFFGQGTRLTVV.

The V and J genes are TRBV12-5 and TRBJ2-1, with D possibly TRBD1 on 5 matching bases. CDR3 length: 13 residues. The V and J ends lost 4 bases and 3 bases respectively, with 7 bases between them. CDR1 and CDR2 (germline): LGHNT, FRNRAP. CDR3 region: CASGSTVYNEQFF. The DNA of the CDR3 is TGTGCTAGTGGTTCGACAGTCTACAATGAGCAGTTCTTC.

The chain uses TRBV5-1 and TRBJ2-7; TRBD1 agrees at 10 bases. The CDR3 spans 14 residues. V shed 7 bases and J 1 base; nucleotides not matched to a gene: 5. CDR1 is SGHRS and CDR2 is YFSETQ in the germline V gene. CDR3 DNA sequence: TGCGCCAGCGGGACAGGGGATGCTTCCTACGAGCAGTACTTC. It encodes CASGTGDASYEQYF.

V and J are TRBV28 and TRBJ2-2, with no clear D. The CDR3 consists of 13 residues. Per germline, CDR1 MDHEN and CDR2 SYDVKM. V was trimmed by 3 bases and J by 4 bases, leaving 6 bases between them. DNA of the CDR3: TGTGCCAGCAGTTTGTACGGCACCGGGGAGCTGTTTTTT. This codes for CASSLYGTGELFF.

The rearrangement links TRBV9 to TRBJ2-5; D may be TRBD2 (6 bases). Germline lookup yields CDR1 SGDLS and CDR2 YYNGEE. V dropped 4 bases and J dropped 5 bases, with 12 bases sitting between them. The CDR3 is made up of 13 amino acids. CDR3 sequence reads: CASSSGTRETQYF. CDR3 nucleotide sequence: TGTGCCAGCAGCTCCGGGACTCGCGAGACCCAGTACTTC.

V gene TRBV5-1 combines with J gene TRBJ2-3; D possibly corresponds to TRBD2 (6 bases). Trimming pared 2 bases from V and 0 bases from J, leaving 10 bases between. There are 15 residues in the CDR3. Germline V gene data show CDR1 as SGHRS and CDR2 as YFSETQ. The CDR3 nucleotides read TGCGCCAGCAGCTTCAACGGGGGAAGCACAGATACGCAGTATTTT. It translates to CASSFNGGSTDTQYF.

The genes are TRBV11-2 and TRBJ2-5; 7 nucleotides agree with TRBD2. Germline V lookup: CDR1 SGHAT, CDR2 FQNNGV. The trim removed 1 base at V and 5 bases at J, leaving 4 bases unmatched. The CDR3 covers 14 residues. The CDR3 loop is CASSLAGGGETQYF. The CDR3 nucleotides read TGTGCCAGCAGCTTAGCGGGGGGAGGGGAGACCCAGTACTTC.

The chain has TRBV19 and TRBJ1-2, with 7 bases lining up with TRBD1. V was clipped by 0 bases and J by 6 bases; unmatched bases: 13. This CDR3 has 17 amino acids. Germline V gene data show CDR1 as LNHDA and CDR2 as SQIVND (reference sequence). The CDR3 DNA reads TGTGCCAGTAGTATAGATCGGAGAGGACAGGAGCTACATGGCTACACCTTC. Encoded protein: CASSIDRRGQELHGYTF. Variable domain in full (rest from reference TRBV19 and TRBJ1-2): DGGITQSPKYLFRKEGQNVTLSCEQNLNHDAMYWYRQDPGQGLRLIYYSQIVNDFQKGDIAEGYSVSREKKESFPLTVTSAQKNPTAFYLCASSIDRRGQELHGYTFGSGTRLTVV.

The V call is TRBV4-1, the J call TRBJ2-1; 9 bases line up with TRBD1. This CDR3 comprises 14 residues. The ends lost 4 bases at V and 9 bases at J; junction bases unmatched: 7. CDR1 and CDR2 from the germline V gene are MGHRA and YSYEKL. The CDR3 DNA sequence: TGCGCCAGCAGCCTTCGGACAGGGGAGGGTGAGCAGTTCTTC. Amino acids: CASSLRTGEGEQFF.

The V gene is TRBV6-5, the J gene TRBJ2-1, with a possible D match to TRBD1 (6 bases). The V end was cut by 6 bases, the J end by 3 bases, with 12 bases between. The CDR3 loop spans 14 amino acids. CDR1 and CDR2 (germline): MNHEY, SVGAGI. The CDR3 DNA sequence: TGTGCCAGCAGACCGGGACATAACTACAATGAGCAGTTCTTC. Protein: CASRPGHNYNEQFF.

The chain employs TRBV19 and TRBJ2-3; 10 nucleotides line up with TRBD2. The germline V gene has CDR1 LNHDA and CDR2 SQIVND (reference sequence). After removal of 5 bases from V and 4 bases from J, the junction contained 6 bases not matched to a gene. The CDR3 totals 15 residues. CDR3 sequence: CASSLQRGGPDTQYF. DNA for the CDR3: TGTGCCAGTAGTCTCCAGCGGGGGGGCCCAGATACGCAGTATTTT.

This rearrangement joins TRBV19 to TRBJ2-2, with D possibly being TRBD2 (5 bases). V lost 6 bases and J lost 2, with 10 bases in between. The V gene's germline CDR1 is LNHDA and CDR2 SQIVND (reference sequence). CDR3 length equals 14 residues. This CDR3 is CASRRESNTGELFF. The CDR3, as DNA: TGTGCCAGTAGAAGGGAGAGCAACACCGGGGAGCTGTTTTTT.

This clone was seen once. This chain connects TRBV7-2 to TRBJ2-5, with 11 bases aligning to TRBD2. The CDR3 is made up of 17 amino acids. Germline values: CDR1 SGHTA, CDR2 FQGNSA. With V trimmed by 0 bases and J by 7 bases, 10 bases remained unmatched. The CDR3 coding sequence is TGTGCCAGCAGCTTAGCGGGGACTAGCGGAGCCAAGGGGACCCAGTACTTC. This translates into CASSLAGTSGAKGTQYF.

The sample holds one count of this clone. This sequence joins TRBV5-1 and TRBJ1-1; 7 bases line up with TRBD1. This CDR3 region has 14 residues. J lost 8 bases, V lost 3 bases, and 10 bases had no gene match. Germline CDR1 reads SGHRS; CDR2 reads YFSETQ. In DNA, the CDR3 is TGCGCCAGCAGCTGGGAGGATTCGACAGGGGAAGCTTTCTTT. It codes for CASSWEDSTGEAFF.

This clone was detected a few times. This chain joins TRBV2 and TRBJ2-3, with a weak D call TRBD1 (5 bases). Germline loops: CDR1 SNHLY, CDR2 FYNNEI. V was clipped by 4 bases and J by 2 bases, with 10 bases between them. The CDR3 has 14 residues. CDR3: CASSATGSTDTQYF. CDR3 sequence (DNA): TGTGCCAGCAGTGCTACAGGCTCCACAGATACGCAGTATTTT. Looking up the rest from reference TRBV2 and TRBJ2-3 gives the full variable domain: EPEVTQTPSHQVTQMGQEVILRCVPISNHLYFYWYRQILGQKVEFLVSFYNNEISEKSEIFDDQFSVERPDGSNFTLKIRSTKLEDSAMYFCASSATGSTDTQYFGPGTRLTVL.

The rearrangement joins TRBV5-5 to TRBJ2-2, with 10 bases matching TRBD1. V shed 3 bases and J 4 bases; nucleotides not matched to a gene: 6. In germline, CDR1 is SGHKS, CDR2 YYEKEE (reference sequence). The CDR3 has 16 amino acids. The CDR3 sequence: CASSYRQGATTGELFF. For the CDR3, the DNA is TGTGCCAGCAGCTATCGACAGGGGGCCACCACCGGGGAGCTGTTTTTT.

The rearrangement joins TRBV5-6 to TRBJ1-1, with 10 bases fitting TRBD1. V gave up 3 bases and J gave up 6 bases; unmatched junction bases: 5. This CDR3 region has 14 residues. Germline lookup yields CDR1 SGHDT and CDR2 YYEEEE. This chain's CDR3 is CASSSRDRGPEAFF. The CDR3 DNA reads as TGTGCCAGCAGCTCAAGGGACAGGGGACCTGAAGCTTTCTTT.

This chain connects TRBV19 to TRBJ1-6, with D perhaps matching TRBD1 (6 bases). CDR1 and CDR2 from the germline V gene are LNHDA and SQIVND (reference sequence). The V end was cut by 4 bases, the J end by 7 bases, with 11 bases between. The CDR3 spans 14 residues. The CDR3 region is CASSKGQGNSPLHF. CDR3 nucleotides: TGTGCCAGTAGTAAGGGTCAGGGGAATTCACCCCTCCACTTT.

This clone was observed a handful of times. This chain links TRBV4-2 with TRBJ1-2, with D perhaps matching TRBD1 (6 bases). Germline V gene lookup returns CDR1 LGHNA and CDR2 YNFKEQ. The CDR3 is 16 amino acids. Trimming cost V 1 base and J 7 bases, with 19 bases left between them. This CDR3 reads CASSQVGLQGKGGYTF. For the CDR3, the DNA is TGTGCCAGCAGCCAAGTTGGGCTACAGGGTAAGGGTGGCTACACCTTC.

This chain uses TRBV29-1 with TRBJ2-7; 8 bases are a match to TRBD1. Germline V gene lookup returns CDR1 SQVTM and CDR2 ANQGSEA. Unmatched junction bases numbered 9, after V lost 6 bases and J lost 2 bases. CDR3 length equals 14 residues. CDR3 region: CSVQSDRAPYEQYF. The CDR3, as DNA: TGCAGCGTCCAATCGGACAGGGCTCCCTACGAGCAGTACTTC.